The 21 T cell receptor beta chains in this list originate from one sample, sequenced in a study of CD8 T cells in Susac syndrome. Reverse transcription used about 0.5 to 1 ug RNA and random hexamers. TCRdb recomputed calls from the immunoSEQ multiplex PCR reads with MiXCR, one row per CDR3 protein. The sample holds approximately 130,000 distinct CDR3 sequences; around nine tenths are singletons and the top ten take 0.2% to 0.25%. Sequenced input: CD8+ T cells from PBMCs. These receptors all come from a human donor with multiple sclerosis.

This clonotype was seen just once. The chain couples TRBV9 to TRBJ1-1; D not resolved. Trimming removed 1 base at V and 6 bases at J, with 10 bases between. The CDR3 is 13 residues long. Germline CDR1 is SGDLS and CDR2 is YYNGEE. The CDR3 sequence: CASSVSGSPEAFF. The CDR3, as DNA: TGTGCCAGCAGCGTATCCGGGAGCCCTGAAGCTTTCTTT.

V gene TRBV2 combines with J gene TRBJ2-1; no reliable D call. The CDR3 runs to 15 residues. Trimming shortened V by 7 bases and J by 0 bases, and 13 bases separated the two germline ends. Germline CDR1 reads SNHLY; CDR2 reads FYNNEI. The CDR3 DNA reads TGTGCCAGCAAGACGCCCGGCATCTCCTACAATGAGCAGTTCTTC. Translation: CASKTPGISYNEQFF.

V and J are TRBV30 and TRBJ1-1; D unresolved. Germline CDR1 is GTSNPN and CDR2 is SVGIG (reference sequence). CDR3 length: 11 amino acids. With 4 bases removed from V and 4 bases from J, the gap between germline ends came to 7 bases. The CDR3 DNA reads TGTGCCTGGACTGTGGTCACTGAAGCTTTCTTT. It is translated as CAWTVVTEAFF.

This clonotype was seen more than once but under ten times. V usage is TRBV27 and J usage is TRBJ1-1; a possible D gene is TRBD1 (6 bases). Trimming took off 7 bases at V and 5 bases at J, with 14 bases between the two ends. CDR1 and CDR2 (germline): MNHEY, SMNVEV (reference sequence). The CDR3 runs to 13 residues. The CDR3 region is CASTPGGWTEAFF. The CDR3 DNA sequence: TGTGCCAGCACCCCGGGGGGCTGGACTGAAGCTTTCTTT.

The genes are TRBV15 and TRBJ2-1, with D unresolved. The V end lost 3 bases, the J end lost 7 bases, and 4 bases lay between the germline ends. Per germline, CDR1 LNHNV and CDR2 YYDKDF (reference sequence). The CDR3 has 11 residues. CDR3 region: CATSSGNEQFF. DNA of the CDR3: TGTGCCACCAGCAGCGGAAATGAGCAGTTCTTC.

This rearrangement joins TRBV5-1 to TRBJ2-1; D may be TRBD1 (7 bases). V was shortened by 7 bases and J by 4 bases, with 12 bases between the two germline ends. The CDR3 is 13 amino acids. Germline lookup yields CDR1 SGHRS and CDR2 YFSETQ. As DNA, the CDR3 is TGCGCCAGCGCCCAGGGGGGTTACAATGAGCAGTTCTTC. Translation: CASAQGGYNEQFF.

This clonotype occurred a few times. The CDR3 here is CASIWTGGNEQFF. As DNA, the CDR3 is TGTGCCAGCATTTGGACGGGGGGAAATGAGCAGTTCTTC. V usage is TRBV6-5 and J usage is TRBJ2-1; 7 bases align to TRBD2. This CDR3 spans 13 amino acids. Per germline, CDR1 MNHEY and CDR2 SVGAGI. V shed 7 bases, J shed 7 bases, and the junction held 7 bases outside the gene matches.

The CDR3 DNA sequence: TGCGCAACCGCATATACGCAGTATTTT. This translates into CATAYTQYF. The V gene is TRBV23-1, the J gene TRBJ2-3, with D unresolved. TRBV23-1 is an ORF for which the function is uncertain. The CDR3 has 9 residues.

The chain uses TRBV15 and TRBJ2-6; no definite D call. V was trimmed by 5 bases and J by 0 bases, leaving 8 bases between them. The CDR3 spans 15 residues. Germline V CDR1 and CDR2: LNHNV, YYDKDF (reference sequence). CDR3 DNA sequence: TGTGCCACCAGCGGCCCTCGCTCTGGGGCCAACGTCCTGACTTTC. It specifies CATSGPRSGANVLTF.

The rearrangement links TRBV30 to TRBJ2-1; D ambiguous. V lost 7 bases and J lost 7, with 17 bases in between. Germline V gene data show CDR1 as GTSNPN and CDR2 as SVGIG (reference sequence). This CDR3 is built from 13 residues. The CDR3 nucleotides are TGTGCCTTACATCGAAGGAGCCTGAATGAGCAGTTCTTC. Translating it yields CALHRRSLNEQFF.

The V and J genes are TRBV3-1 and TRBJ2-3; 8 bases map to TRBD2. Germline CDR1 LGHDT, CDR2 YNNKEL (reference sequence). After removal of 1 base from V and 2 bases from J, the junction contained 5 bases not matched to a gene. This CDR3 is built from 16 residues. For the CDR3, the DNA is TGTGCCAGCAGCCAAGTTTGGGGACTAGTCACAGATACGCAGTATTTT. It yields the protein CASSQVWGLVTDTQYF.

The J gene is TRBJ2-2, the V gene TRBV13; TRBD2 might be the D (5 bases). Germline V gene sequence: CDR1 PRHDT, CDR2 FYEKMQ (reference sequence). CDR3 size: 15 residues. V was trimmed by 2 bases and J by 4 bases, leaving 11 bases between them. DNA of the CDR3: TGTGCCAGCAGCTTAAGCGGTACGAGCACCGGGGAGCTGTTTTTT. Protein product: CASSLSGTSTGELFF.

The J gene is TRBJ2-3, the V gene TRBV2; perhaps TRBD2 as D (7 bases). The CDR3 sequence is 15 residues long. V gave up 8 bases and J gave up 3 bases, with 18 bases separating them. CDR1 SNHLY and CDR2 FYNNEI come from the germline V gene. CDR3 bases: TGTGCCAGCTTCTCCGGGACACTAGCGACAGATACGCAGTATTTT. Residues: CASFSGTLATDTQYF.

The chain recombines TRBV16 with TRBJ2-7; D unclear. The CDR3 runs to 13 residues. Germline CDR1 KGHSY, CDR2 FQNENV. V dropped 3 bases and J dropped 2 bases, with 8 bases sitting between them. Written as DNA, the CDR3 is TGTGCCAGCAGCCATACAGACCCCTACGAGCAGTACTTC. Protein product: CASSHTDPYEQYF.

The V call is TRBV5-4, the J call TRBJ2-1; tentatively, D is TRBD2 (6 bases). This CDR3 spans 15 amino acids. Trimming left V 0 bases short and J 8 bases short, with 15 bases between. Per germline, CDR1 SGHNT and CDR2 YYREEE (reference sequence). The DNA of the CDR3 is TGTGCCAGCAGCTTGGGACTAGTAAATTTGGATGAGCAGTTCTTC. Translation gives CASSLGLVNLDEQFF.

The J gene is TRBJ2-3, the V gene TRBV18; no reliable D call. This CDR3 has 17 residues. V was cut by 2 bases and J by 0 bases, with 15 bases left in between. Germline V gene lookup returns CDR1 KGHSH and CDR2 LQKENI. CDR3 DNA: TGTGCCAGCTCACCAGCTCAGGCCATCGCTAGCACAGATACGCAGTATTTT. Translating it yields CASSPAQAIASTDTQYF.

This clonotype was seen once. The rearrangement joins TRBV7-9 to TRBJ2-7, with D unclear. The V end lost 0 bases, the J end lost 5 bases, and 8 bases lay between the germline ends. The CDR3 has 13 residues. CDR1 and CDR2 (germline): SEHNR, FQNEAQ (reference sequence). The CDR3 spells CASSLAASHEQYF. CDR3 DNA sequence: TGTGCCAGCAGCTTAGCCGCAAGCCACGAGCAGTACTTC.

In this sample, this clonotype turned up once. The chain is built from TRBV6-1 and TRBJ2-1; 7 bases agree with TRBD2. Trimming removed 6 bases from V and 0 bases from J; junction bases left unmatched: 8. The CDR3 runs 16 residues. The germline gives CDR1 MNHNS, CDR2 SASEGT. The CDR3 DNA is TGTGCCAGCAGCTCAGAACTAGCGAGCTCCTACAATGAGCAGTTCTTC. Its protein product is CASSSELASSYNEQFF.

CDR3 protein: CASSVQSDYGYTF. In DNA form, the CDR3 reads TGTGCCAGCAGTGTTCAGTCGGATTATGGCTACACCTTC. The chain carries TRBV25-1 and TRBJ1-2; D ambiguous. Between the trimmed V and J ends, which lost 4 bases and 5 bases, there was a span of 11 bases. The CDR3 is 13 amino acids. The germline V gene has CDR1 MGHDK and CDR2 SYGVNS.

The V call is TRBV28, the J call TRBJ1-5; D unresolved. Trimming cost V 2 bases and J 0 bases, with 8 bases left between them. The CDR3 length is 15 residues. Germline CDR1 MDHEN, CDR2 SYDVKM. The chain's CDR3 is CASSLQEGSNQPQHF. CDR3 DNA sequence: TGTGCCAGCAGTTTACAGGAGGGTAGCAATCAGCCCCAGCATTTT.

The chain combines TRBV7-9 with TRBJ2-5; no definite D call. The V and J ends lost 2 bases and 3 bases respectively, with 13 bases between them. This CDR3 comprises 15 residues. Germline CDR1 is SEHNR and CDR2 is FQNEAQ (reference sequence). The CDR3 nucleotides read TGTGCCAGCAGCTTATTGAGTTTGGCGGAAGAGACCCAGTACTTC. Its protein is CASSLLSLAEETQYF.